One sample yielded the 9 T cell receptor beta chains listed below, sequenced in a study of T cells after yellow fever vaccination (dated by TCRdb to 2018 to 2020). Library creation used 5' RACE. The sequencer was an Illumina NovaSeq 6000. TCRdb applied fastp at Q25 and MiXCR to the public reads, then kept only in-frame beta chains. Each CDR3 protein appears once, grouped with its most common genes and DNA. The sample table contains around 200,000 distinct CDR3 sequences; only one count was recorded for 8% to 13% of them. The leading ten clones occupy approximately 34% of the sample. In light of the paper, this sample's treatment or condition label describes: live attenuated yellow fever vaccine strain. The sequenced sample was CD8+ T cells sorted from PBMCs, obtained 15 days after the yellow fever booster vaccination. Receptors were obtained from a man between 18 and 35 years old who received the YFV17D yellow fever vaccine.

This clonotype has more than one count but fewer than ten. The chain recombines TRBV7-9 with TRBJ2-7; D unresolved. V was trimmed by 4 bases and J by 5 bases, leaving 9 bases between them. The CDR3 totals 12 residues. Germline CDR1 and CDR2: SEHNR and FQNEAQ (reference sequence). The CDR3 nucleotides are TGTGCCAGCAGCTCCTACTACGACGAGCAGTACGTC. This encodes CASSSYYDEQYV.

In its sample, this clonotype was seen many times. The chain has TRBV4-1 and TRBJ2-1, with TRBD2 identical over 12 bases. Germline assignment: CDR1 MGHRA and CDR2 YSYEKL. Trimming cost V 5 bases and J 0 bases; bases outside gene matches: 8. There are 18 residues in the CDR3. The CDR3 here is CASSALAGGPYSYNEQFF. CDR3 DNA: TGCGCCAGCAGCGCACTAGCGGGGGGCCCCTACTCCTACAATGAGCAGTTCTTC.

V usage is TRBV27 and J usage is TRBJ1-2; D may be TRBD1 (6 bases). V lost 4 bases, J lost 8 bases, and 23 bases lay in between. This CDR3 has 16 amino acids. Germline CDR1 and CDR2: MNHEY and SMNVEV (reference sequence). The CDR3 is CASSWDPATGLGGYTF. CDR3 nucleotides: TGTGCCAGCAGTTGGGACCCCGCGACAGGCTTGGGGGGCTACACCTTC.

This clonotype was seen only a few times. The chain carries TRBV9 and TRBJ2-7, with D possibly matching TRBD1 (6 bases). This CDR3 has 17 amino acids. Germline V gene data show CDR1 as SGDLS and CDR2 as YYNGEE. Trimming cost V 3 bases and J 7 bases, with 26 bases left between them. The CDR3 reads CASSAAPGQIGVGEQYF. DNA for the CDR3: TGTGCCAGCAGCGCGGCCCCCGGACAGATTGGAGTAGGTGAGCAGTACTTC.

This chain's CDR3 is CASSWASGELFF. CDR3 nucleotides: TGTGCCAGCAGCTGGGCCTCGGGGGAGCTGTTTTTT. The V and J genes are TRBV7-9 and TRBJ2-2; no clear D gene. V was shortened by 4 bases and J by 8 bases, with 8 bases between the two germline ends. The CDR3 has 12 amino acids. CDR1 SEHNR and CDR2 FQNEAQ come from the germline V gene (reference sequence).

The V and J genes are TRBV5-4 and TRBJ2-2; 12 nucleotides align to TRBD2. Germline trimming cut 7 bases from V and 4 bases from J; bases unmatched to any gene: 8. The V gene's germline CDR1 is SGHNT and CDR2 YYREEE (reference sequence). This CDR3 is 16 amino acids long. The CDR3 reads CASYASGGDRTGELFF. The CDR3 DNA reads TGTGCCAGCTACGCTAGCGGGGGGGACCGCACCGGGGAGCTGTTTTTT. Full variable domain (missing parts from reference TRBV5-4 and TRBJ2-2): ETGVTQSPTHLIKTRGQQVTLRCSSQSGHNTVSWYQQALGQGPQFIFQYYREEENGRGNFPPRFSGLQFPNYSSELNVNALELDDSALYLCASYASGGDRTGELFFGEGSRLTVL.

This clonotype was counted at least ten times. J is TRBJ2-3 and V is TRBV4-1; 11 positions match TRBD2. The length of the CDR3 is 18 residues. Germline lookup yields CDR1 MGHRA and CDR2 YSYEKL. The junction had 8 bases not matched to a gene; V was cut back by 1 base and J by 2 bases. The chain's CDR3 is CASSQVTGLAVFTDTQYF. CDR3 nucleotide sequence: TGCGCCAGCAGCCAAGTGACGGGACTAGCGGTTTTCACAGATACGCAGTATTTT.

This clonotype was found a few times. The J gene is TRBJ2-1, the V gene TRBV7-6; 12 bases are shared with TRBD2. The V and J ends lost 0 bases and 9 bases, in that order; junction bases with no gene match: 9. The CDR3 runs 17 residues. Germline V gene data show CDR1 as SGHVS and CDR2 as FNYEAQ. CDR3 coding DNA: TGTGCCAGCAGCTTAGCGCCCCCTAGCGGGGGGGCCCCTGAGCAGTTCTTC. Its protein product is CASSLAPPSGGAPEQFF.

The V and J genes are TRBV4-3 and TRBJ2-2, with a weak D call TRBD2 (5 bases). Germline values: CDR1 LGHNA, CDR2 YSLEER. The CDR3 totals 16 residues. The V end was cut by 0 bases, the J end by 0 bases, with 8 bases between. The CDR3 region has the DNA TGCGCCAGCAGCCAAGATCGGACTGCGAACACCGGGGAGCTGTTTTTT. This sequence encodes CASSQDRTANTGELFF.